This T cell receptor (beta chain) was captured in a study of shared clonotypes between healthy human individuals. The CDR3 covers 15 residues. J gave up 3 bases and V 0 bases, and 4 bases lay outside the gene matches. Germline CDR1 SNHLY, CDR2 FYNNEI. At the deep level, the assay was run. The assay was immunoSEQ multiplex PCR, and TCRdb's table has in-frame clones only and misses some. The table records about half a million clones, about 72% of them present only once. The specimen sequenced was PBMCs. This rearrangement joins TRBV2 to TRBJ2-5; 7 nucleotides match TRBD2. The origin of this receptor is a woman in her 40s in good health. Some clones in this sample may be carry-over from other donors' samples. CDR3 in DNA: TGTGCCAGCAGTGAAGCGGGAGGGAGGAAAGAGACCCAGTACTTC. This sequence encodes CASSEAGGRKETQYF.